A single sample is the source of the 9 T cell receptor beta chains below, sequenced in a study of molecular identifiers for immune sequencing clone quantification. From the PCR reads, TCRdb called clonotypes with MiXCR, one entry per CDR3 protein. This table holds over 600,000 distinct CDR3 sequences, around 20% found once. Sequenced material: naive CD8+ T cells from blood, with Jurkat cell RNA spiked in. Subset of the sample: FACS-sorted CD8+CD4-CCR7+CD45RA+ naive T cells. All receptors come from a human donor in good health. Some libraries in this study had Jurkat cell RNA spiked in.

At least ten counts were recorded for this clonotype. The chain employs TRBV4-3 and TRBJ1-5, with TRBD1 as a possible D gene (6 bases). This CDR3 spans 15 amino acids. Trimming stripped 0 bases from V and 7 bases from J, with 13 bases between. CDR1 is LGHNA and CDR2 is YSLEER in the germline V gene. The CDR3 DNA is TGCGCCAGCAGCCAAGATTTCCAGGGGATGCAGCCCCAGCATTTT. Translating gives CASSQDFQGMQPQHF.

In its sample, this clonotype was seen a few times. A much larger clone lies a single base off, so this may be a read error. The V gene is TRBV7-2, the J gene TRBJ2-7; the D gene is possibly TRBD1 (6 bases). The CDR3 loop spans 16 amino acids. CDR1 is SGHTA and CDR2 is FQGNSA in the germline V gene. Trimming took 0 bases from V and 2 from J, leaving 14 bases between them. The CDR3 DNA sequence: TGTGCCAGCAGCTTAGCCCTTAGGACAGACGCCTACGAGCAGTACTTC. It specifies CASSLALRTDAYEQYF. Variable domain in full (rest from reference TRBV7-2 and TRBJ2-7): GAGVSQSPSNKVTEKGKDVELRCDPISGHTALYWYRQSLGQGLEFLIYFQGNSAPDKSGLPSDRFSAERTGGSVSTLTIQRTQQEDSAVYLCASSLALRTDAYEQYFGPGTRLTVT.

This clonotype occurred many times. The chain links TRBV28 to TRBJ1-1; D gene ambiguous. The CDR3 loop spans 14 amino acids. CDR1 and CDR2 from the germline V gene are MDHEN and SYDVKM. V lost 2 bases to trimming and J lost 3 bases, with 10 bases between them. CDR3 region: CASSLTRRDTEAFF. In DNA, the CDR3 is TGTGCCAGCAGTTTAACACGGAGGGACACTGAAGCTTTCTTT.

This clonotype was recorded at least ten times. V and J are TRBV5-6 and TRBJ1-1; TRBD1 might be the D (6 bases). The CDR3 totals 14 residues. The V gene's germline CDR1 is SGHDT and CDR2 YYEEEE. Trimming removed 3 bases from V and 0 bases from J, with 9 bases in between. The CDR3 sequence is CASSSQGMNTEAFF. As DNA, the CDR3 is TGTGCCAGCAGCTCACAGGGAATGAACACTGAAGCTTTCTTT.

This clonotype was seen more than once but under ten times. The rearrangement links TRBV6-2 or TRBV6-3 to TRBJ2-5, with 11 bases lining up with TRBD2. The junction had 3 bases not matched to a gene; V was cut back by 2 bases and J by 1 base. This CDR3 spans 16 amino acids. The V gene's germline CDR1 is MNHEY and CDR2 SVGEGT. CDR3 region: CASSYLAGGPQETQYF. For the CDR3, the DNA is TGTGCCAGCAGTTACCTAGCGGGAGGCCCCCAAGAGACCCAGTACTTC.

This clonotype was recorded many times. CDR3 nucleotide sequence: TGTGCCAGCAGCTTAGCGCAGGGGTTCACAGATACGCAGTATTTT. Encoded protein: CASSLAQGFTDTQYF. The chain recombines TRBV7-6 with TRBJ2-3; possible D gene TRBD1, 6 bases. Germline V gene sequence: CDR1 SGHVS, CDR2 FNYEAQ. This CDR3 region has 15 residues. V was cut by 0 bases and J by 2 bases, with 9 bases left in between.

This clonotype was found many times. CDR3 in amino acids: CASSHVDRGVDEQYF. Here the CDR3 DNA reads TGTGCCAGCAGCCATGTGGACAGGGGAGTGGACGAGCAGTACTTC. The chain uses TRBV14 and TRBJ2-7, with 9 bases aligning to TRBD1. The junction had 8 bases not matched to a gene; V was cut back by 3 bases and J by 5 bases. Germline-derived CDR1 and CDR2 are SGHDN and FVKESK. The CDR3 sequence is 15 residues long. Full variable domain (missing parts from reference TRBV14 and TRBJ2-7): EAGVTQFPSHSVIEKGQTVTLRCDPISGHDNLYWYRRVMGKEIKFLLHFVKESKQDESGMPNNRFLAERTGGTYSTLKVQPAELEDSGVYFCASSHVDRGVDEQYFGPGTRLTVT.

This clonotype was observed many times. J is TRBJ2-6 and V is TRBV4-1, with D perhaps TRBD1 (6 bases). Germline CDR1 MGHRA, CDR2 YSYEKL. The CDR3 is 15 residues long. The V end lost 4 bases, the J end lost 0 bases, and 7 bases lay between the germline ends. CDR3 in amino acids: CASSPDSSGANVLTF. The CDR3 region has the DNA TGCGCCAGCAGCCCGGACAGCTCTGGGGCCAACGTCCTGACTTTC.

Remarks on this clonotype: A much larger clone differs from this one at a single base, so this may be a read error. The chain uses TRBV4-1 and TRBJ2-6, with TRBD1 matching over 8 bases. Germline lookup yields CDR1 MGHRA and CDR2 YSYEKL. The CDR3 consists of 21 residues. Trimming removed 0 bases from V and 2 bases from J; junction bases left unmatched: 15. CDR3 nucleotides: TGCGCCAGCAGCCAAGATATGACAGGGGCCCCACCTTGGCCTGGGGCCAACGTCCTGACTTTC. This gives the protein CASSQDMTGAPPWPGANVLTF.